Sequencing of this TCR beta chain was carried out in a study of tumor and adjacent non-tumor tissue in lung cancer. The overall study: Patients comprised about a dozen adenocarcinoma, a couple of squamous cell carcinoma and 1 small cell lung cancer. On average, productive TCRbeta reads reached about 4 million per sample. Overall study results and limits: Top 100 clones took a larger repertoire share in normal lung.

Looked up from germline, CDR1 is DFQATT and CDR2 is SNEGSKA (reference sequence). This CDR3 contains 14 residues. The J segment lost 7 bases and the V segment lost 5 bases, leaving 9 bases of the junction unmatched. TCRbeta libraries were built with three rounds of nested PCR, modified from ARM-PCR. MiXCR, applied by TCRdb to the multiplex PCR reads, yields one record per CDR3 protein. The sample yields fewer than 85,000 distinct CDR3 sequences, 75% to 90% seen once. This clonotype came up a few times. Its antigen is currently unknown. The conserved phenylalanine or tryptophan is not found at the CDR3 terminus, so this likely reflects a read error. No cell sorting was done before RNA was extracted from the tissue.

The chain combines TRBV20-1 with TRBJ2-7; 12 bases fit TRBD1. The clonotype originates from a woman between 50 and 59 years old with non-small cell lung cancer. Material: lung tumor tissue. CDR3 bases: TGCAGTGCTGAGCCCGGGACAGGGGGCTATGAGCAGTACTTA. Its protein product is CSAEPGTGGYEQYL.